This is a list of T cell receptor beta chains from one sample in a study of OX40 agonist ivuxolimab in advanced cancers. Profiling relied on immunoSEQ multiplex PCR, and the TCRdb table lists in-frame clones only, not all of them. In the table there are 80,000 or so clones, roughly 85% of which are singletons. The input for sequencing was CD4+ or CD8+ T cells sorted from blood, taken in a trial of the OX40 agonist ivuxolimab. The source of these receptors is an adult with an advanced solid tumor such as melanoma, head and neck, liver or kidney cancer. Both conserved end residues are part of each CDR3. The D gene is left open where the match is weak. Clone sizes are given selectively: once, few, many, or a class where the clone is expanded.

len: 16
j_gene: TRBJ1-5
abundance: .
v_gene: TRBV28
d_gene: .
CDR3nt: TGTGCCAGCAGTTTATCGGAGGTTAATAGCAATCAGCCCCAGCATTTT
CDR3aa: CASSLSEVNSNQPQHF

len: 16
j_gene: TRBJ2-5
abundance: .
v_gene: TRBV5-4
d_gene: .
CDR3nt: TGTGCCAGCAGCCCGAGCCGTTTACAGGGGGGGGAGACCCAGTACTTC
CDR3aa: CASSPSRLQGGETQYF

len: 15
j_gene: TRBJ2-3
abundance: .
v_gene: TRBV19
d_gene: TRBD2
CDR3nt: TGTGCCAGTAGGGATAGCGGGGGGTTCACAGATACGCAGTATTTT
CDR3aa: CASRDSGGFTDTQYF

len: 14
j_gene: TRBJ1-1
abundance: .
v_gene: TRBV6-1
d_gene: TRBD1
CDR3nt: TGTGCCAGCAGTATACGGACAGGGCAGACTGAAGCTTTCTTT
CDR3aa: CASSIRTGQTEAFF

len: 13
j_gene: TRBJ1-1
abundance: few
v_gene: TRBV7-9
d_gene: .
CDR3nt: TGTGCCAGCAGCCGAGGGGGGAACACTGAAGCTTTCTTT
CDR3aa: CASSRGGNTEAFF

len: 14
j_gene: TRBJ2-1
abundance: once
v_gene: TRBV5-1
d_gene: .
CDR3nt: TGCGCCAGCGAGGAGGGGAACCACTACAATGAGCAGTTCTTC
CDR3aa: CASEEGNHYNEQFF

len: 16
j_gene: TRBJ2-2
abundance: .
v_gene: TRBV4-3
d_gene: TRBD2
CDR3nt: TGCGCCAGCAGCCAAGTAGCGGGGGGGGACACCGGGGAGCTGTTTTTT
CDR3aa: CASSQVAGGDTGELFF

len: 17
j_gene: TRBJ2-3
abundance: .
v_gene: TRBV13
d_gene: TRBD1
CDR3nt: TGTGCCAGCAGCTTAGGCCTTGACAGGGCGAGCACAGATACGCAGTATTTT
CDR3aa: CASSLGLDRASTDTQYF

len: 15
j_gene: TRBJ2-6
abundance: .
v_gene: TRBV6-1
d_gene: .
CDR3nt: TGTGCCAGCAGTGAAGCTAGATCTGGGGCCAACGTCCTGACTTTC
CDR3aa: CASSEARSGANVLTF

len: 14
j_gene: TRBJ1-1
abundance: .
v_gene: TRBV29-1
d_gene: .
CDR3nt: TGCAGCGTTGGTCCCGCCGGGGGACTGGCTGAAGCTTTCTTT
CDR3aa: CSVGPAGGLAEAFF

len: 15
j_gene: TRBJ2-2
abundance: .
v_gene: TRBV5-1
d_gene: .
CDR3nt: TGCGCCAGCAGCTTGATGTCAGGAAACACCGGGGAGCTGTTTTTT
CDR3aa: CASSLMSGNTGELFF

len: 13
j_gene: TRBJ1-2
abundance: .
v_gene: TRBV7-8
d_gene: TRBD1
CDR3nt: TGTGCCAGCAGCCAGGGACAGAACTATGGCTACACCTTC
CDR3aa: CASSQGQNYGYTF

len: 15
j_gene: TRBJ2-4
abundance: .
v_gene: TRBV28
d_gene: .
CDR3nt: TGTGCCAGCAGTTTAGTGGTTAGAAGGGAAAACATTCAGTACTTC
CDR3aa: CASSLVVRRENIQYF

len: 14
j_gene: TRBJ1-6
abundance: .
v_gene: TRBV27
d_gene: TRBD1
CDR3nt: TGTGCCAGCGGAGACCGGACAGGGCCCCGATCCCTCCACTTT
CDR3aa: CASGDRTGPRSLHF

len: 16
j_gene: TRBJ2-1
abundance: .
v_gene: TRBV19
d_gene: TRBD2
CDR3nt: TGTGCCAGTAGTCCTAGCGGGGTGGGTTACTACAATGAGCAGTTCTTC
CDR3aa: CASSPSGVGYYNEQFF

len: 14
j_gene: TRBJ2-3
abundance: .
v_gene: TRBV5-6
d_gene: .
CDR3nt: TGTGCCAGCAGCTTACTGGGGGCGACCGATACGCAGTATTTT
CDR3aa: CASSLLGATDTQYF

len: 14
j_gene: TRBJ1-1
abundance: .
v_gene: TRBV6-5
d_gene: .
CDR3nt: TGTGCCAGCAGGCCCCTTGGGGGGAGCACTGAAGCTTTCTTT
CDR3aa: CASRPLGGSTEAFF

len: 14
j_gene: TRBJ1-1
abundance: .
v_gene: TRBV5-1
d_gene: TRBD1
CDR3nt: TGCGCCAGCAGCTTGGAGGGACAGGGGACTGAAGCTTTCTTT
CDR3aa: CASSLEGQGTEAFF